This T cell receptor (beta chain) was recovered during a study of human T cells and chemical hapten exposure. At the level of the study: A mostly female patient group had alopecia areata, totalis or universalis.

This clonotype was counted ten times or more. TCRdb reprocessed the RACE reads with MiXCR, giving one entry per CDR3 protein. The sample yields roughly 380,000 distinct CDR3 sequences, more than 5% seen once. Noted time point: patch test 2, 6 weeks after DPC sensitization. Described treatment: therapeutic diphenylcyclopropenone sensitization with weekly scalp DPC. Germline CDR1 and CDR2: MNHNY and SVGAGI (reference sequence). V lost 2 bases and J lost 9; bases outside the gene matches: 9. The CDR3 loop spans 16 amino acids. This receptor was obtained from a woman younger than 30 with alopecia areata. Some clones in this sample may be carry-over from other donors' samples. The source was whole blood, collected in connection with sensitization to the hapten diphenylcyclopropenone (DPC). The chain carries TRBV6-6 and TRBJ2-3, with 12 bases matching TRBD2. CDR3 in amino acids: CASSYRASGGASTQYF. Written as DNA, the CDR3 is TGTGCCAGCAGTTACAGGGCTAGCGGGGGGGCCAGCACGCAGTATTTT.